Listed here are 24 T cell receptor beta chains from one sample, sequenced in a study of T-cell reconstitution after alpha-beta-depleted transplantation in children. The TCRbeta library incorporated unique molecular identifiers. TCRdb analysed the PCR reads with MiXCR anew, one entry per CDR3 protein. Found here are hundreds of thousands of distinct CDR3 sequences, approximately 16% of them singletons; the top ten hold approximately 1%. The sequences come from PBMCs from the stem cell graft donor, collected from the stem cell graft. The receptors were gathered from a human donor who donated a stem cell graft to a child with acute myeloid leukemia.

In its sample, this clonotype was seen many times. The V and J genes are TRBV5-5 and TRBJ1-1; no firm D call. Trimming took 0 bases from V and 10 from J, leaving 13 bases between them. CDR1 is SGHKS and CDR2 is YYEKEE in the germline V gene (reference sequence). This CDR3 spans 13 amino acids. DNA for the CDR3: TGTGCCAGCAGCTTGGTGGTTAAGGGAGGAGCTTTCTTT. Encoded protein: CASSLVVKGGAFF.

This clonotype came up a few times. This chain connects TRBV2 to TRBJ2-7; TRBD1 agrees at 7 bases. This CDR3 spans 13 amino acids. Germline CDR1 SNHLY, CDR2 FYNNEI. Germline trimming cut 7 bases from V and 5 bases from J; bases unmatched to any gene: 8. The CDR3 loop reads CASNPGTDHEQYV. CDR3 sequence (DNA): TGTGCCAGCAACCCCGGGACAGACCACGAGCAGTACGTC.

This rearrangement joins TRBV29-1 to TRBJ2-1, with D possibly TRBD1 on 5 matching bases. The ends were cut back, 3 bases at V and 6 bases at J, with 15 bases in the middle. The CDR3 has 14 residues. Germline V lookup: CDR1 SQVTM, CDR2 ANQGSEA. The CDR3 bases are TGCAGCGTTGAGGCCTATCAGGGCGCCAATGAGCAGTTCTTC. It encodes CSVEAYQGANEQFF.

The chain has TRBV24-1 and TRBJ2-1; perhaps D is TRBD1 or TRBD2 (5 bases each). This CDR3 spans 14 amino acids. Germline V gives CDR1 KGHDR, CDR2 SFDVKD. V was cut by 7 bases and J by 5 bases, with 14 bases left in between. CDR3 nucleotide sequence: TGTGCCACCAGGGCTCCGGGACGGCACAATGAGCAGTTCTTC. The encoded protein is CATRAPGRHNEQFF.

This sequence joins TRBV20-1 and TRBJ2-1; D not certain. The CDR3 totals 15 residues. Trimming cost V 7 bases and J 0 bases, with 16 bases left between them. Germline CDR1 and CDR2: DFQATT and SNEGSKA (reference sequence). The CDR3, as DNA: TGCAGTGGTAGCCCGGCTCCGAGCTCCTACAATGAGCAGTTCTTC. It specifies CSGSPAPSSYNEQFF.

This clonotype appeared once. Possible read error: a much larger clone is one base away. The chain uses TRBV29-1 and TRBJ2-5; TRBD1 aligns across 9 bases. The CDR3 has 12 amino acids. CDR1 and CDR2 from the germline V gene are SQVTM and ANQGSEA. CDR3 residues: CSGDREQEPQYF. CDR3 bases: TGCAGCGGGGACAGGGAACAAGAGCCCCAGTACTTC. The entire variable domain, with the rest obtained from reference TRBV29-1 and TRBJ2-5, is as follows: SAVISQKPSRDICQRGTSLTIQCQVDSQVTMMFWYRQQPGQSLTLIATANQGSEATYESGFVIDKFPISRPNLTFSTLTVSNMSPEDSSIYLCSGDREQEPQYFGPGTRLLVL.

The V call is TRBV5-1, the J call TRBJ2-1; 8 nucleotides agree with TRBD1. The V gene end was trimmed by 1 base and the J gene end by 7 bases; junction bases not matched to a gene: 7. Per the germline V gene, CDR1 is SGHRS and CDR2 is YFSETQ. This CDR3 has 15 amino acids. In DNA form, the CDR3 reads TGCGCCAGCAGCTTGAACCAGGGGGCTGGAAATGAGCAGTTCTTC. Encoded protein: CASSLNQGAGNEQFF.

The chain has TRBV18 and TRBJ2-1; possibly TRBD1 for D (5 bases). This CDR3 comprises 16 residues. Germline V lookup: CDR1 KGHSH, CDR2 LQKENI. With 3 bases removed from V and 1 base from J, the gap between germline ends came to 13 bases. CDR3 in amino acids: CASSPSTRTSYNEQFF. The DNA for the CDR3 is TGTGCCAGCTCACCCTCGACGAGGACATCCTACAATGAGCAGTTCTTC.

The chain employs TRBV9 and TRBJ2-3, with TRBD2 matching over 8 bases. The CDR3 extends over 17 amino acids. The V gene's germline CDR1 is SGDLS and CDR2 YYNGEE. With V trimmed by 3 bases and J by 0 bases, 9 bases remained unmatched. The CDR3 bases are TGTGCCAGCAGCGCCAATCGGGGGGGCCTGAGCACAGATACGCAGTATTTT. Its translation is CASSANRGGLSTDTQYF. The full variable domain, its missing parts supplied by reference TRBV9 and TRBJ2-3, is DSGVTQTPKHLITATGQRVTLRCSPRSGDLSVYWYQQSLDQGLQFLIQYYNGEERAKGNILERFSAQQFPDLHSELNLSSLELGDSALYFCASSANRGGLSTDTQYFGPGTRLTVL.

This clonotype appeared many times. This sequence joins TRBV20-1 and TRBJ1-2; 8 nucleotides match TRBD1. Trimming at V came to 0 bases and at J to 5 bases, leaving 5 bases not matched to a gene. This CDR3 contains 14 residues. CDR1 and CDR2 from the germline V gene are DFQATT and SNEGSKA (reference sequence). The CDR3 spells CSARDPDRGYGYTF. In DNA, the CDR3 is TGCAGTGCTAGAGACCCCGACAGGGGTTATGGCTACACCTTC.

This chain connects TRBV28 to TRBJ2-5, with D tentatively TRBD2 (7 bases). The CDR3 consists of 16 residues. Germline values: CDR1 MDHEN, CDR2 SYDVKM. The V end lost 7 bases, the J end lost 4 bases, and 22 bases lay between the germline ends. CDR3 protein: CASKPGGGALGETQYF. DNA of the CDR3: TGTGCCAGCAAACCGGGTGGGGGGGCGCTCGGAGAGACCCAGTACTTC.

This clonotype was observed at least ten times. V gene TRBV5-1 combines with J gene TRBJ2-1, with D uncertain. V was trimmed by 4 bases and J by 5 bases, leaving 10 bases between them. This CDR3 region has 13 residues. Germline V gene sequence: CDR1 SGHRS, CDR2 YFSETQ. This CDR3 reads CASSGGADNEQFF. The CDR3 DNA follows: TGCGCCAGCAGCGGCGGTGCCGACAATGAGCAGTTCTTC.

This clonotype has a count of ten or more. This chain links TRBV20-1 with TRBJ2-5; 8 bases align to TRBD2. Germline-derived CDR1 and CDR2 are DFQATT and SNEGSKA (reference sequence). This CDR3 region has 14 residues. Unmatched junction bases numbered 7, after V lost 6 bases and J lost 1 base. CDR3: CSAEVSGAQETQYF. Here the CDR3 DNA reads TGCAGTGCCGAAGTTAGCGGGGCCCAAGAGACCCAGTACTTC.

This clonotype showed up many times. The chain is built from TRBV15 and TRBJ2-1; a weak D match, TRBD2 (7 bases). This CDR3 contains 16 residues. CDR1 is LNHNV and CDR2 is YYDKDF in the germline V gene (reference sequence). With 0 bases removed from V and 6 bases from J, the gap between germline ends came to 15 bases. This CDR3 is CATSRDLGGLLNEQFF. The CDR3 DNA sequence: TGTGCCACCAGCAGAGATCTGGGGGGGCTTCTCAATGAGCAGTTCTTC.

This clonotype was detected only a few times. This chain links TRBV12-3 or TRBV12-4 with TRBJ2-1; D ambiguous. The CDR3 has 15 residues. Trimming pared 5 bases from V and 0 bases from J, leaving 11 bases between. This CDR3 reads CASSPHTTSYNEQFF. CDR3 bases: TGTGCCAGCAGTCCTCACACCACCTCCTACAATGAGCAGTTCTTC.

The chain joins TRBV7-3 to TRBJ2-5, with TRBD2 as a possible D gene (5 bases). Trimming shortened V by 1 base and J by 5 bases, and 14 bases separated the two germline ends. The CDR3 totals 15 residues. Germline V gene data show CDR1 as SGHTA and CDR2 as FQGTGA. The CDR3 loop is CASSLNGIRQETQYF. CDR3 DNA: TGTGCCAGCAGCTTAAACGGGATCCGGCAGGAGACCCAGTACTTC.

The CDR3 loop reads CASSESVRGRTSTDTQYF. CDR3 coding DNA: TGCGCCAGCAGTGAGTCGGTTCGGGGGCGAACTAGCACAGATACGCAGTATTTT. The chain carries TRBV10-2 and TRBJ2-3; D may match TRBD1 or TRBD2 (6 bases each). This CDR3 has 18 amino acids. Trimming removed 0 bases at V and 0 bases at J, with 16 bases between. From germline, CDR1 is WSHSY and CDR2 SAAADI.

This clonotype was seen at least ten times. The V call is TRBV10-3, the J call TRBJ1-5, with D hard to call. Per germline, CDR1 ENHRY and CDR2 SYGVKD. The CDR3 totals 16 residues. Trimming cost V 0 bases and J 0 bases, with 9 bases left between them. The CDR3 DNA reads as TGTGCCATCAGTGAGTCGGGTCAGGATAGCAATCAGCCCCAGCATTTT. Translation: CAISESGQDSNQPQHF.

The chain carries TRBV7-9 and TRBJ2-7, with a possible D match to TRBD1 (6 bases). The CDR3 is 12 amino acids. Trimming took 4 bases from V and 6 from J, leaving 10 bases between them. The germline V gene encodes CDR1 SEHNR and CDR2 FQNEAQ (reference sequence). CDR3 sequence: CASSSGALEQYV. As DNA, the CDR3 is TGTGCCAGCAGCTCAGGGGCTCTCGAGCAGTACGTC.

This clonotype was picked up many times. The V gene is TRBV10-3, the J gene TRBJ2-1; 9 bases map to TRBD2. Trimming took 2 bases from V and 0 from J; bases not matched to a gene: 8. This CDR3 is built from 18 residues. The germline V gene encodes CDR1 ENHRY and CDR2 SYGVKD. The CDR3 coding sequence is TGTGCCATCAGTGAGGTTAGCGGGGGCTTCGGCTCCTACAATGAGCAGTTCTTC. This encodes CAISEVSGGFGSYNEQFF.

This clonotype was recorded many times. The chain has TRBV6-1 and TRBJ2-3; a possible D gene is TRBD2 (6 bases). The germline CDR1 and CDR2 sequences are MNHNS and SASEGT. V lost 5 bases, J lost 0 bases, and 12 bases lay in between. This CDR3 comprises 15 residues. For the CDR3, the DNA is TGTGCCAGCAGTCGCGGGGACCCTAGCACAGATACGCAGTATTTT. This codes for CASSRGDPSTDTQYF.

The chain joins TRBV5-6 to TRBJ2-1; 9 nucleotides agree with TRBD2. Germline V gene data show CDR1 as SGHDT and CDR2 as YYEEEE. With V trimmed by 0 bases and J by 4 bases, 8 bases remained unmatched. This CDR3 comprises 17 residues. CDR3 protein: CASSLGVSGGIYNEQFF. CDR3 DNA sequence: TGTGCCAGCAGCTTGGGAGTAAGCGGGGGGATATACAATGAGCAGTTCTTC.

This clonotype was detected many times. In nucleotides, the CDR3 is TGCAGTGCCAGTGGGAACTACAATGAGCAGTTCTTC. Residues: CSASGNYNEQFF. The chain uses TRBV20-1 and TRBJ2-1; D remains unclear. The V and J ends lost 6 bases and 3 bases respectively, with 9 bases between them. The CDR3 covers 12 residues. The V gene's germline CDR1 is DFQATT and CDR2 SNEGSKA (reference sequence).

J is TRBJ2-5 and V is TRBV12-3 or TRBV12-4, with 10 bases that match TRBD1. The CDR3 spans 15 residues. The V and J ends lost 5 bases and 2 bases, in that order; junction bases with no gene match: 5. This CDR3 reads CASSPGTGVQETQYF. Written as DNA, the CDR3 is TGTGCCAGCAGTCCCGGGACAGGGGTTCAAGAGACCCAGTACTTC.